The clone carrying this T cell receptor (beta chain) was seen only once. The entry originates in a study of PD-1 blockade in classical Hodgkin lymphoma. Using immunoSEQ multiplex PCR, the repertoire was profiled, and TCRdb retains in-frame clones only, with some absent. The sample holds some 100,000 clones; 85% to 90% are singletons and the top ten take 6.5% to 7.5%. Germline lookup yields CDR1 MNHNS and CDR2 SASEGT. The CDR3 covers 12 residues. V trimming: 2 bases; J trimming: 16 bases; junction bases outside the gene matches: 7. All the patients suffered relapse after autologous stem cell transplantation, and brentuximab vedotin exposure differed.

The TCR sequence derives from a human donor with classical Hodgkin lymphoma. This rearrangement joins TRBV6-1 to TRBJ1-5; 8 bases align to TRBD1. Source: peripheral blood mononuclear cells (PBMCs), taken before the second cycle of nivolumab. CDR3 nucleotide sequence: TGTGCCAGCAGTGAATCCCATGGGACAGGACATTTT. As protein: CASSESHGTGHF.